The following is a T cell receptor beta chain sequence with its context. Its antigen is undetermined. This specimen comes from a study of cytomegalovirus exposure and HLA in healthy donors. Primers included in the PCR were 60 Vbeta and 13 Jbeta primers. TCRdb's table, derived via immunoSEQ multiplex PCR, lists solely in-frame clones and lacks some. The sample consists of approximately 79,000 clones, under 80% of them appearing once. Study-wide results and limits: In a later analysis, several top co-occurrence clusters appeared linked to parvovirus B19, influenza, CMV and Epstein-Barr virus. HLA-A and HLA-B allele assignments for most subjects were reportedly predicted accurately using TCR beta sequences.

The TCR originated in a man aged 35 to 55 in good health and CMV-seropositive. The specimen was PBMCs.

CDR3 sequence reads: CASSQDSGSGGTDTQYF. The CDR3 DNA reads as TGTGCCAGCAGCCAAGATTCGGGGAGCGGGGGGACCGATACGCAGTATTTT. This chain links TRBV4-2 with TRBJ2-3; 9 bases are shared with TRBD2. The CDR3 runs 17 residues. From germline, CDR1 is LGHNA and CDR2 YNFKEQ. V dropped 0 bases and J dropped 6; count of bases not matched to a gene: 10.